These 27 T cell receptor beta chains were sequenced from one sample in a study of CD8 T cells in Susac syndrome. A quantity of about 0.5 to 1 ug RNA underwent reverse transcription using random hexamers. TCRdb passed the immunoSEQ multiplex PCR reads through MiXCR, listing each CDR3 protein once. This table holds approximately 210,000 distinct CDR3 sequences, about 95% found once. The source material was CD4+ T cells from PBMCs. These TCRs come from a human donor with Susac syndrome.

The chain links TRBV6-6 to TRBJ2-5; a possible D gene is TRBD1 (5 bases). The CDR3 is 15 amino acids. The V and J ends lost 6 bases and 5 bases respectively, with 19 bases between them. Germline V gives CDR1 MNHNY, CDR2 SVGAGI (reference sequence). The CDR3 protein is CASSQGALLYETQYF. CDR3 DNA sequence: TGTGCCAGCAGCCAAGGGGCCCTCCTCTACGAGACCCAGTACTTC.

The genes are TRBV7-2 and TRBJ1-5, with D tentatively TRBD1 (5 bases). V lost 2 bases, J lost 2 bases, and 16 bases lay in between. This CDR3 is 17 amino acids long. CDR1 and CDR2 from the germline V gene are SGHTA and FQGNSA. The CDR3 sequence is CASSLWAERGGNQPQHF. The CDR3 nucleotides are TGTGCCAGCAGCTTATGGGCCGAGAGAGGGGGCAATCAGCCCCAGCATTTT.

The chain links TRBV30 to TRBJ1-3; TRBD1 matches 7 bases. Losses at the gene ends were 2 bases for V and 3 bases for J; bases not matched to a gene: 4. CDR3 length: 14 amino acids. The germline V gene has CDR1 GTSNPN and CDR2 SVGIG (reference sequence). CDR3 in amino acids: CAWSKGANGNTIYF. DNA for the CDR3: TGTGCCTGGAGTAAGGGGGCTAATGGAAACACCATATATTTT.

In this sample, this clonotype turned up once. CDR3 sequence (DNA): TGCGCCAGCAGCTTGGGAATGGGTTACGAGCAGTACTTC. Protein product: CASSLGMGYEQYF. The chain has TRBV5-1 and TRBJ2-7, with D unclear. CDR3 length: 13 amino acids. The germline gives CDR1 SGHRS, CDR2 YFSETQ. The ends were cut back, 0 bases at V and 4 bases at J, with 8 bases in the middle.

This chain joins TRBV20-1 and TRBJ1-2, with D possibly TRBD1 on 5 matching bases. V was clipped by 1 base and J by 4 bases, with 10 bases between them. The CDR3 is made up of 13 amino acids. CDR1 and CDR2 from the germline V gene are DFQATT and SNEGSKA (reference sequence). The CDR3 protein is CSARGGSSYGYTF. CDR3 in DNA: TGCAGTGCTAGAGGGGGCAGTTCCTATGGCTACACCTTC.

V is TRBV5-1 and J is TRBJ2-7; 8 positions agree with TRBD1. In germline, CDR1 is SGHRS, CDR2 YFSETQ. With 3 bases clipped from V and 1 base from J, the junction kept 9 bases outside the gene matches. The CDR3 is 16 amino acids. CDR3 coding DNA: TGCGCCAGCAGCTCCTCCCCTGGACAGGGATCCTACGAGCAGTACTTC. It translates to CASSSSPGQGSYEQYF.

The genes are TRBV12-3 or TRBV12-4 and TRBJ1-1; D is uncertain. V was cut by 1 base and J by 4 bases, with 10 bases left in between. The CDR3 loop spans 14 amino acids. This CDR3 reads CASSLGLRTTEAFF. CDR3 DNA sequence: TGTGCCAGCAGTTTAGGCCTCCGAACCACTGAAGCTTTCTTT.

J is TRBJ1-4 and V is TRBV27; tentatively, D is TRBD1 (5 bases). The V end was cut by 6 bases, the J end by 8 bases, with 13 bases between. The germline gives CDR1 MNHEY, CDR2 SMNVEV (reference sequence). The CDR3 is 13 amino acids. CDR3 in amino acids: CASRNQGDEKLFF. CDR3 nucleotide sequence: TGTGCCAGCAGGAACCAGGGAGACGAAAAACTGTTTTTT.

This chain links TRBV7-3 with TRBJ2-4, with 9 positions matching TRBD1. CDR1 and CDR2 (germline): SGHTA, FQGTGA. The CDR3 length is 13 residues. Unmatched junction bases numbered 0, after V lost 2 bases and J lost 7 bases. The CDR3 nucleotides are TGTGCCAGCAGCTTAGGGACAGGGAACATTCAGTACTTC. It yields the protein CASSLGTGNIQYF.

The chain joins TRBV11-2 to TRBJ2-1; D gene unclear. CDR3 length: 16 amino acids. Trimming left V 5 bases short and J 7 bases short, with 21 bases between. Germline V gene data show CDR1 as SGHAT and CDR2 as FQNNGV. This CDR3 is CASSGTFGGVWNEQFF. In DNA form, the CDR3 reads TGTGCCAGCAGCGGAACGTTCGGCGGAGTCTGGAATGAGCAGTTCTTC.

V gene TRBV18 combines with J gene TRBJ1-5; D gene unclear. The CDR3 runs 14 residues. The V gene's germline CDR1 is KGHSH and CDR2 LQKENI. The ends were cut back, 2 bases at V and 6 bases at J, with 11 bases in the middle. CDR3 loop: CASSPSPSAQPQHF. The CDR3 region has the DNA TGTGCCAGCTCACCATCCCCTTCGGCTCAGCCCCAGCATTTT.

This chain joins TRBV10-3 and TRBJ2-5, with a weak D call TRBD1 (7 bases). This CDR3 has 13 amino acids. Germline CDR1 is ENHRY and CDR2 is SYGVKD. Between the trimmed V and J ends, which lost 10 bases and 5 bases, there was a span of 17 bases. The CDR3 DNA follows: TGTGCCACTCTACGGACAGGAGGGGAGACCCAGTACTTC. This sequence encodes CATLRTGGETQYF.

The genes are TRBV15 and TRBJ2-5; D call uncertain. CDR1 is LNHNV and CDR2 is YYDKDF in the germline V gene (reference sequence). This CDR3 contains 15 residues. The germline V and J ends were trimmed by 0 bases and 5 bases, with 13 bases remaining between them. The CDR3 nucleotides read TGTGCCACCAGCAGAGATAAGGTTTTTGTTGAGACCCAGTACTTC. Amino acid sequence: CATSRDKVFVETQYF.

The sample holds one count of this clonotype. CDR3 nucleotides: TGTGCCAGCAGCTTGGAGCTAGGGAATTCACCCCTCCACTTT. It codes for CASSLELGNSPLHF. The J gene is TRBJ1-6, the V gene TRBV5-6; D is undetermined. With 0 bases removed from V and 7 bases from J, the gap between germline ends came to 8 bases. The CDR3 has 14 amino acids. Per the germline V gene, CDR1 is SGHDT and CDR2 is YYEEEE.

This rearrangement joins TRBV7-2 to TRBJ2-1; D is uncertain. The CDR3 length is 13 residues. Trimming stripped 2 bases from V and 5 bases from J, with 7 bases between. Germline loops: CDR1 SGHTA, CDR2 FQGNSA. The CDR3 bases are TGTGCCAGCAGCTTATCGGCAGACAATGAGCAGTTCTTC. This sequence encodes CASSLSADNEQFF.

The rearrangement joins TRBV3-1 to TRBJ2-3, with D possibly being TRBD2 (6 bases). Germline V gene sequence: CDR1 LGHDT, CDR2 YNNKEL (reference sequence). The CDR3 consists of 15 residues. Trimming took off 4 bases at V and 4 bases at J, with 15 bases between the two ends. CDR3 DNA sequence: TGTGCCAGCAGCCCTTTTACGGGGGTTTCAGATACGCAGTATTTT. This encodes CASSPFTGVSDTQYF.

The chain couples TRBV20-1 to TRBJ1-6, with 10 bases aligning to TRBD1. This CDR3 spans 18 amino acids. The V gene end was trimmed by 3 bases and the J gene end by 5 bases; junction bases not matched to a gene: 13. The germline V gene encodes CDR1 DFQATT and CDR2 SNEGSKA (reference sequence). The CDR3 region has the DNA TGCAGTGCTAGGCCCTATGACAGGGGGCGGTCCAATAATTCACCCCTCCACTTT. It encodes CSARPYDRGRSNNSPLHF.

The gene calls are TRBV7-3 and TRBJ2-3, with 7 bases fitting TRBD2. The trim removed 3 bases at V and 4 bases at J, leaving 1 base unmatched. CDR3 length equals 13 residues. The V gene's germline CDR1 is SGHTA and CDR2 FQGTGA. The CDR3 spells CASSFAGADTQYF. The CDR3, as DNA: TGTGCCAGCAGCTTCGCGGGGGCAGATACGCAGTATTTT.

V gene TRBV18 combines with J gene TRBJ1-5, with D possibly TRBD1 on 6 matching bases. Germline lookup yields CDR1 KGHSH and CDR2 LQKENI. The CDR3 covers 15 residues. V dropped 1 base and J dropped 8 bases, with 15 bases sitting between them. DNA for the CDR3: TGTGCCAGCTCACCACGGTCAGGGGCCGGCGAGCCCCAGCATTTT. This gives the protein CASSPRSGAGEPQHF.

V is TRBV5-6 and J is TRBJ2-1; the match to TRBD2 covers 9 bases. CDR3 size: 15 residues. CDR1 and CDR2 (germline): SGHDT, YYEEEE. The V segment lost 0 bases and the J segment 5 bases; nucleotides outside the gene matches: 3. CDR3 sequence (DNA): TGTGCCAGCAGCTTGGGTCTAGCGGGGCACAATGAGCAGTTCTTC. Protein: CASSLGLAGHNEQFF.

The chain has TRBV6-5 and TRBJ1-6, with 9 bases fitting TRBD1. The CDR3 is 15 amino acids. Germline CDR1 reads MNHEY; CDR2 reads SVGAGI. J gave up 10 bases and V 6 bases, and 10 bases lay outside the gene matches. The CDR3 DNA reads TGTGCCAGCAGCCGAATCACAGGGGGCCACTCACCCCTCCACTTT. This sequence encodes CASSRITGGHSPLHF.

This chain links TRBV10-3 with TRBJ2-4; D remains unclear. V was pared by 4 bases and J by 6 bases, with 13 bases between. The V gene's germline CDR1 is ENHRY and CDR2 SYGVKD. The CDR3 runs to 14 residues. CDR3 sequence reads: CAISGERGRNIQYF. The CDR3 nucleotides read TGTGCCATCAGTGGCGAGCGTGGACGAAACATTCAGTACTTC.

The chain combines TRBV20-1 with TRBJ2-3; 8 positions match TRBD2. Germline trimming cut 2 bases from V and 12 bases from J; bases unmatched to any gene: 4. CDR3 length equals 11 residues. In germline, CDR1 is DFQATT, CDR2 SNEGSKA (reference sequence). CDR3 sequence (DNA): TGCAGTGCTAGATTAGCGGGGAATCAGTATTTT. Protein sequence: CSARLAGNQYF.

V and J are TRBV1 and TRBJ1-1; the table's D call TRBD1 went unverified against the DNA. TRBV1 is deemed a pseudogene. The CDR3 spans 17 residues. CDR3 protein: CTSSQEKGSPPGTEAFF. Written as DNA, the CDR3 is TGCACCAGCAGCCAAGAAAAAGGCAGCCCCCCGGGCACTGAAGCTTTCTTT.

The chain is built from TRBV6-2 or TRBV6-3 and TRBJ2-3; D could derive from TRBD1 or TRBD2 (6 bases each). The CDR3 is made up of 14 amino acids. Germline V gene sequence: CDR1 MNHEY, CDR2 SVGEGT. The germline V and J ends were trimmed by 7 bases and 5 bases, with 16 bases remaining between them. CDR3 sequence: CASTDSGGLDTQYF. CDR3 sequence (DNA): TGTGCCAGCACCGACTCCGGGGGCCTAGATACGCAGTATTTT.

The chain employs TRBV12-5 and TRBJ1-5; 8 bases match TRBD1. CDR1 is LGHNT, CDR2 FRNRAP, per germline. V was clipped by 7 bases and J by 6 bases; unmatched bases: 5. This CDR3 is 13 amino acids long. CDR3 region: CASVPQGAQPQHF. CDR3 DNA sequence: TGTGCTAGTGTCCCTCAGGGGGCTCAGCCCCAGCATTTT. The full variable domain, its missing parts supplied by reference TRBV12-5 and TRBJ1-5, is DARVTQTPRHKVTEMGQEVTMRCQPILGHNTVFWYRQTMMQGLELLAYFRNRAPLDDSGMPKDRFSAEMPDATLATLKIQPSEPRDSAVYFCASVPQGAQPQHFGDGTRLSIL.

The CDR3 region has the DNA TGTGCCTGGAGTGTAGGTGGGGGGACGAACACTGAAGCTTTCTTT. Translating it yields CAWSVGGGTNTEAFF. This chain links TRBV30 with TRBJ1-1, with D perhaps matching TRBD1 (5 bases). Looked up from germline, CDR1 is GTSNPN and CDR2 is SVGIG (reference sequence). The germline V and J ends were trimmed by 0 bases and 1 base, with 12 bases remaining between them. The CDR3 runs 15 residues.